The clone carrying this T cell receptor beta chain was found a few times. Germline loops: CDR1 LGHNA, CDR2 YNFKEQ. CDR3 length: 20 residues. The V end was cut by 3 bases, the J end by 3 bases, with 29 bases between. Using its own MiXCR run on the 5' RACE reads, TCRdb lists one record per CDR3 protein. The sample records a few thousand distinct CDR3 sequences, 16% being singletons. The entry originates in a study of spatial heterogeneity in lung cancer. Study as a whole: A consistent excess of beta-chain over alpha-chain sequences was detected.

Time point defined: sample taken at primary tumor resection. Unsorted tumor, nontumor lung tissue or cryopreserved PBMC supplied the whole RNA. This clonotype was obtained from a male donor with early-stage non-small cell lung cancer. This material consisted of PBMCs, taken at surgery. V usage is TRBV4-2 and J usage is TRBJ1-2; the D is unclear. The CDR3 nucleotides are TGTGCCAGCAGCCAGATGCCCGGTCAGCAAAGGAAGGTTGGGGACTATGGCTACACCTTC. This sequence encodes CASSQMPGQQRKVGDYGYTF.